The present TCR beta chain was sequenced within a study of T cells in Graves' hyperthyroidism and ophthalmopathy. Study-wide results and limits: The model foresaw ophthalmopathy a median roughly 6.6 months prior to onset.

The V gene lost 4 bases and the J gene lost 3 bases, with 16 bases spanning the gap. This CDR3 comprises 15 residues. From germline, CDR1 is SGHVS and CDR2 FQNEAQ. Points on this clonotype: Antigen unknown.

RNA transcripts were the template for amplifying TCR beta CDR3 regions. The HTBI primer set drove a first-round RT-PCR of the TCR CDR3. Each CDR3 protein gets one entry after TCRdb re-called the multiplex PCR reads with MiXCR. The sample shows fewer than 350,000 distinct CDR3 sequences, about a sixth of them seen only once. The sample was blood. The sequence came from a woman in her 40s with Graves' ophthalmopathy. The chain combines TRBV7-8 with TRBJ2-7, with a possible D match to TRBD2 (6 bases). For the CDR3, the DNA is TGTGCCAGCAGCTCACCGGGACTCGCGATCTACGAGCAGTACTTC. Translating gives CASSSPGLAIYEQYF.